This is a list of T cell receptor beta chains from one sample in a study of T-cell reconstitution after alpha-beta-depleted transplantation in children. TCRdb passed the PCR reads through MiXCR, listing each CDR3 protein once. The repertoire has 230,000 or so distinct CDR3 sequences, around 11% of them found once; the top ten carry about 2.6%. Here the sequenced sample was PBMCs from the stem cell graft donor, taken from the stem cell graft. These receptors all come from a human donor who donated a stem cell graft to a child with acute lymphoblastic leukemia. CDR3s include the opening cysteine and the closing phenylalanine or tryptophan. The order of the fields is J gene, clone size, CDR3 length, D gene, V gene, CDR3 DNA, CDR3 protein. D genes are given only for firm matches. Expanded clones get a size class; other rows say once, few or many, or leave the size out.

>TRBJ1-1|.|15|.|TRBV19
TGTGCCAGTAGTATATGGGACGGACAGAACACTGAAGCTTTCTTT
CASSIWDGQNTEAFF
>TRBJ2-2|many|15|TRBD1|TRBV7-9
TGTGCCAGCAGCGAGGGACAGTCTAACACCGGGGAGCTGTTTTTT
CASSEGQSNTGELFF
>TRBJ1-3|many|17|TRBD1|TRBV20-1
TGCAGTGCTAGGGATGGGACAGATACTTCCTCTGGAAACACCATATATTTT
CSARDGTDTSSGNTIYF
>TRBJ2-7|many|14|.|TRBV28
TGTGCCAGCAGTCAACTCCGACAGGACTACGAGCAGTACTTC
CASSQLRQDYEQYF
>TRBJ1-4|.|15|TRBD1|TRBV12-3/TRBV12-4
TGTGCCAGCAGTTGGGGGGACAGGGATGCTGAAAAACTGTTTTTT
CASSWGDRDAEKLFF
>TRBJ1-1|many|16|.|TRBV19
TGTGCCAGTAGTATAGATGGGTCCGACGGACGGGGTGAAGCTTTCTTT
CASSIDGSDGRGEAFF
>TRBJ2-5|many|14|TRBD1|TRBV10-3
TGTGCCACCCGGACAGGAACAACCCAAGAGACCCAGTACTTC
CATRTGTTQETQYF
>TRBJ2-5|many|15|.|TRBV12-3/TRBV12-4
TGTGCCAGCAGCTATGGGACCCGCCGGGGGGAGACCCAGTACTTC
CASSYGTRRGETQYF
>TRBJ1-3|many|14|TRBD1|TRBV12-3/TRBV12-4
TGTGCCAGCAGTTCGACAGGGCCTGGAAACACCATATATTTT
CASSSTGPGNTIYF
>TRBJ2-3|few|13|TRBD2|TRBV10-3
TGTGCCATCAGCGGGACTAGCCCAGATACGCAGTATTTT
CAISGTSPDTQYF
>TRBJ1-2|few|14|.|TRBV5-1
TGCGCCAGCAGCTTGGGGGTGTCGGACTATGGCTACACCTTC
CASSLGVSDYGYTF
>TRBJ2-1|many|15|TRBD2|TRBV11-2
TGTGCCAGCAGCCCGGGGCTAGCGGGAGAAAATGAGCAGTTCTTC
CASSPGLAGENEQFF
>TRBJ2-1|many|14|TRBD2|TRBV20-1
TGCAGTGCCCAACTAATGCGGGGGGGTCATGAGCAGTTCTTC
CSAQLMRGGHEQFF
>TRBJ2-3|many|12|.|TRBV20-1
TGCAGTGCTAGCCCCGGGACAGATACGCAGTATTTT
CSASPGTDTQYF
>TRBJ1-2|many|13|.|TRBV20-1
TGCAGTGCTAGGGACGGCAGAACCTATGGCTACACCTTC
CSARDGRTYGYTF
>TRBJ2-1|once|13|.|TRBV3-1
TGTGCCAGCAGCCAAGGGGGGGATCGTGAGCAGTTCTTC
CASSQGGDREQFF
>TRBJ2-5|many|15|.|TRBV7-9
TGTGCCAGCAGCTTATCCCCCCGTTACCAAGAGACCCAGTACTTC
CASSLSPRYQETQYF
>TRBJ1-1|.|14|.|TRBV7-9
TGTGCCAGCAGCTTAGGAACCCAGAATACTGAAGCTTTCTTT
CASSLGTQNTEAFF
>TRBJ1-1|many|15|.|TRBV27
TGTGCCAGCAGTTTACAGGGGACCGTGAACACTGAAGCTTTCTTT
CASSLQGTVNTEAFF
>TRBJ2-7|many|12|.|TRBV6-5
TGTGCCAGCAGGGCCAGGGGAGACGAGCAGTACTTC
CASRARGDEQYF
>TRBJ2-1|many|18|TRBD2|TRBV6-1
TGTGCCAGCAGAGCCGTAGCGGGGGGAAAGAGCTCCTACAATGAGCAGTTCTTC
CASRAVAGGKSSYNEQFF
>TRBJ2-2|many|14|.|TRBV29-1
TGCAGCGTTGCCTTTTCAGCGCCTGGCGGGGAGCTGTTTTTT
CSVAFSAPGGELFF
>TRBJ2-7|.|15|.|TRBV7-2
TGTGCCAGCAGCTTAGTCAGGACAGCGGCCTACGAGCAGTACTTC
CASSLVRTAAYEQYF
>TRBJ2-3|many|18|TRBD2|TRBV3-1
TGTGCCAGCAGCCAAGTAACAGGGGGACTAGCGTCCACAGATACGCAGTATTTT
CASSQVTGGLASTDTQYF
>TRBJ2-7|few|12|TRBD2|TRBV20-1
TGCAGTGTACGGGGACTAGCCTACGAGCAGTACTTC
CSVRGLAYEQYF
>TRBJ2-7|many|13|.|TRBV7-3
TGTGCCAGCAGCCCGTCGGCGGGATACGAGCAGTACTTC
CASSPSAGYEQYF
>TRBJ2-5|many|14|.|TRBV5-1
TGCGCCAGCAGCTTGGGCAGCACTCAAGAGACCCAGTACTTC
CASSLGSTQETQYF
>TRBJ2-3|many|12|TRBD2|TRBV5-1
TGCGCCAGCAGCTCGGGGGGGGCTAGCCAGTATTTT
CASSSGGASQYF
>TRBJ2-1|many|15|TRBD2|TRBV12-3/TRBV12-4
TGTGCCACCCAACCCCCGGGACTACGAAGGGATGAGCAGTTCTTC
CATQPPGLRRDEQFF
>TRBJ1-5|many|16|.|TRBV7-9
TGTGCCAGCAGCTTAGTCGGGGGGGACAGCAATCAGCCCCAGCATTTT
CASSLVGGDSNQPQHF
>TRBJ2-2|few|15|TRBD2|TRBV30
TGTGCCTGGAGTGGGACTAGCGGAAACACCGGGGAGCTGTTTTTT
CAWSGTSGNTGELFF
>TRBJ2-6|many|12|.|TRBV29-1
TGCAGCGTTAAATCTGGGGCCAACGTCCTGACTTTC
CSVKSGANVLTF
>TRBJ2-5|many|15|TRBD1|TRBV7-2
TGTGCCAGCAGCCGTCAGACAGGGCGAGGAGAGACCCAGTACTTC
CASSRQTGRGETQYF
>TRBJ2-7|many|15|TRBD2|TRBV28
TGTGCCAGCAGGGAGAGAAGCGGGGGTACCTACGAGCAGTACTTC
CASRERSGGTYEQYF
>TRBJ2-2|few|17|.|TRBV7-2
TGTGCCAGCAGCTTAGTGGTGGTACGCACGAACACCGGGGAGCTGTTTTTT
CASSLVVVRTNTGELFF
>TRBJ1-2|many|15|.|TRBV7-3
TGTGCCAGCAGCTCACAACCGACAGGACCCTATGGCTACACCTTC
CASSSQPTGPYGYTF
>TRBJ2-1|.|19|TRBD2|TRBV12-3/TRBV12-4
TGTGCCAGCAGTTCGGTACGGACTAGCGGGGGCAGCTCCTACAATGAGCAGTTCTTC
CASSSVRTSGGSSYNEQFF
>TRBJ2-1|many|14|.|TRBV5-1
TGCGCCAGCAGCCCCACCCCGGGGGCTAATGAGCAGTTCTTC
CASSPTPGANEQFF
>TRBJ1-6|many|15|.|TRBV3-1
TGTGCCAGCAGCCAGGGGGGGAGAATGAATTCACCCCTCCACTTT
CASSQGGRMNSPLHF
>TRBJ2-3|many|14|.|TRBV29-1
TGCAGCGTTACTAGCCGGCGGAGCACAGATACGCAGTATTTT
CSVTSRRSTDTQYF
>TRBJ1-5|many|16|.|TRBV20-1
TGCAGTGCCGGGGAATCGCGATTATATAGCAATCAGCCCCAGCATTTT
CSAGESRLYSNQPQHF
>TRBJ2-1|many|16|TRBD2|TRBV2
TGTGCCAGCAGTGAGGGACTAGCGGAGGGCCGCAATGAGCAGTTCTTC
CASSEGLAEGRNEQFF
>TRBJ2-7|many|13|.|TRBV20-1
TGCAGTGCTAGAGATACGTACGGGCTGGAGCAGTACTTC
CSARDTYGLEQYF
>TRBJ2-1|many|16|TRBD2|TRBV24-1
TGTGCCACCAGTGAACGGCGGCGCGGGAGGGCCTATGAGCAGTTCTTC
CATSERRRGRAYEQFF
>TRBJ2-7|many|14|TRBD1|TRBV9
TGTGCCAGCAGCGCGGGACAGGGTCCATACGAGCAGTACTTC
CASSAGQGPYEQYF
>TRBJ1-5|many|14|.|TRBV27
TGTGCCAGCAGTCGCTCTAGTAGCAATCAGCCCCAGCATTTT
CASSRSSSNQPQHF